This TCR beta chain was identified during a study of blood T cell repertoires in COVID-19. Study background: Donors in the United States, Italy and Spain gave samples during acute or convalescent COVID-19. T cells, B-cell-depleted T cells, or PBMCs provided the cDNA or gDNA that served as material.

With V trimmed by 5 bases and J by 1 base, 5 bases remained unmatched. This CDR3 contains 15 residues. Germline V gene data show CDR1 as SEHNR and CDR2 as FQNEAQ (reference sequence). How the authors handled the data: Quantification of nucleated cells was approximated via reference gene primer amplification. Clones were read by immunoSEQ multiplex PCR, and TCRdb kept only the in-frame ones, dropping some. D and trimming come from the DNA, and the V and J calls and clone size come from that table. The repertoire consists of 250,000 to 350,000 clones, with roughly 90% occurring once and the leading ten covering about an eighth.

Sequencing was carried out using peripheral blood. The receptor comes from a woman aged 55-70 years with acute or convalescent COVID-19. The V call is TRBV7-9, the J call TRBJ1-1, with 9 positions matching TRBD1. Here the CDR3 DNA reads TGTGCCAGCAGCCCCTGGACAGGGGCGAACACTGAAGCTTTCTTT. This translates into CASSPWTGANTEAFF. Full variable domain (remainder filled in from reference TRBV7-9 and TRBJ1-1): DTGVSQNPRHKITKRGQNVTFRCDPISEHNRLYWYRQTLGQGPEFLTYFQNEAQLEKSRLLSDRFSAERPKGSFSTLEIQRTEQGDSAMYLCASSPWTGANTEAFFGQGTRLTVV.